This is a list of T cell receptor beta chains from one sample in a study of T cell changes during pregnancy in multiple sclerosis. The repertoire was sequenced with immunoSEQ multiplex PCR; TCRdb's copy has only in-frame clones and lacks some. The sample holds around 43,000 clones, roughly 92% seen once. This specimen was CD4+ T cells from peripheral blood mononuclear cells, taken before pregnancy. The receptor set was obtained from a female donor with multiple sclerosis, enrolled in a pregnancy study. Each CDR3 is given with its conserved first and last residue. A D gene is named only where the DNA matches it firmly. A clone size is listed for some rows: how often the clone was seen (once, few, many), or a class if it is expanded.

v_gene	d_gene	j_gene	abundance	CDR3nt	CDR3aa
TRBV7-9	.	TRBJ1-2	.	TGTGCCAGCAGCTTAGCTGGGGGGAATGGCTACACCTTC	CASSLAGGNGYTF
TRBV29-1	.	TRBJ2-7	.	TGCAGCGTTGAGGACACGTACTACGAGCAGTACTTC	CSVEDTYYEQYF
TRBV7-7	.	TRBJ2-7	.	TGTGCTAGCAGCCCGAAACCGACAGGTAACGAGCAGTACTTC	CASSPKPTGNEQYF
TRBV6-1	TRBD1	TRBJ1-5	.	TGTGCCAGCAGTGCCGGGACAGGAGGTAGCAATCAGCCCCAGCATTTT	CASSAGTGGSNQPQHF
TRBV11-2	.	TRBJ1-1	.	TGTGCCAGCACCGGAGTTCAGGGAGCTTTCTTT	CASTGVQGAFF
TRBV27	TRBD2	TRBJ2-5	.	TGTGCCAGCAGTTCCCTACTAGCGGGAGTTCAAGAGACCCAGTACTTC	CASSSLLAGVQETQYF
TRBV15	TRBD1	TRBJ1-2	.	TGTGCCACCAGCCGGGACAGGGTGTATGGCTACACCTTC	CATSRDRVYGYTF
TRBV5-4	.	TRBJ1-1	.	TGTGCCAGCAGCCCACAGGGAAGGAACACTGAAGCTTTCTTT	CASSPQGRNTEAFF
TRBV19	.	TRBJ1-2	.	TGTGCCAGTAGTATACCCCCCCCCGGGGGGGGCCAGTATGGCTACACCTTC	CASSIPPPGGGQYGYTF
TRBV6-5	.	TRBJ2-1	.	TGTGCCAGCAGTTACCCCGGGGATGAGCAGTTCTTC	CASSYPGDEQFF
TRBV5-1	TRBD2	TRBJ2-3	.	TGCGCCAGCAGCTTTTTCGGGACTAGCGGGAGTATCGCAGATACGCAGTATTTT	CASSFFGTSGSIADTQYF
TRBV14	TRBD2	TRBJ2-1	few	TGTGCCAGCAGCCAAGGCCACGTAGGGACTAGCGGGTTCTACAATGAGCAGTTCTTC	CASSQGHVGTSGFYNEQFF
TRBV5-4	TRBD2	TRBJ2-1	once	TGTGCCAGCAGCTTGACCGGGACTACGAAATACAATGAGCAGTTCTTC	CASSLTGTTKYNEQFF
TRBV18	TRBD1	TRBJ1-3	.	TGTGCCAGCTCACCATCTCAACAGGGGTCTGGAAACACCATATATTTT	CASSPSQQGSGNTIYF
TRBV10-3	TRBD1	TRBJ2-2	.	TGTGCCATCAGTGAGTTACATATAGGACAGGGCGACACCGGGGAGCTGTTTTTT	CAISELHIGQGDTGELFF
TRBV7-9	TRBD2	TRBJ2-5	.	TGTGCCAGCAGCTTACTAGGGAGGGGCAGCCAAGAGACCCAGTACTTC	CASSLLGRGSQETQYF
TRBV28	TRBD2	TRBJ2-7	once	TGTGCCACCCCTTTGACTAGCGGGAGGGCCTCCCCCTACGAGCAGTACTTC	CATPLTSGRASPYEQYF
TRBV10-3	TRBD1	TRBJ2-1	.	TGTGCCATCAGACCCGAATGGGGACAGGCGAACAATGAGCAGTTCTTC	CAIRPEWGQANNEQFF
TRBV9	TRBD2	TRBJ2-7	.	TGTGCCAGCAGCGTGGGACTAGCGGACTCCTACGAGCAGTACTTC	CASSVGLADSYEQYF
TRBV2	.	TRBJ1-1	once	TGTGCCAGCACGGAAGGGGTTCGGGACACTGAAGCTTTCTTT	CASTEGVRDTEAFF
TRBV5-1	TRBD1	TRBJ2-2	.	TGCGCCAGCAGCCCTCGGACAGGGGTCACCGGGGAGCTGTTTTTT	CASSPRTGVTGELFF
TRBV11-2	TRBD1	TRBJ1-1	.	TGTGCCAGCAGCTTAGAAAGGGGGCTCACTGAAGCTTTCTTT	CASSLERGLTEAFF
TRBV11-2	TRBD2	TRBJ2-1	once	TGTGCCAGCAGCCGAGGACTAGTTTCTGGCAATGAGCAGTTCTTC	CASSRGLVSGNEQFF
TRBV18	.	TRBJ2-1	.	TGTGCCAGCTCACCTAGCGGGACAGACAATGAGCAGTTCTTC	CASSPSGTDNEQFF
TRBV28	.	TRBJ2-3	.	TGTGCCAGCAGTATCCAGTCCTTCACCACAGATACGCAGTATTTT	CASSIQSFTTDTQYF
TRBV5-1	TRBD2	TRBJ2-1	.	TGCGCCAGCAGCCCCGTTAGCGGGCGTCACAATGAGCAGTTCTTC	CASSPVSGRHNEQFF
TRBV5-1	TRBD2	TRBJ2-7	.	TGCGCCAGCAGCACTCACTCTAGCGGGAGTCTGTCCTACGAGCAGTACTTC	CASSTHSSGSLSYEQYF
TRBV5-6	TRBD1	TRBJ1-3	.	TGTGCCAGCAGCCTGGGACAGACTTCTGGAAACACCATATATTTT	CASSLGQTSGNTIYF
TRBV11-2	.	TRBJ2-7	.	TGTGCCAGCAGCCTACTCTCGTACGAGCAGTACTTC	CASSLLSYEQYF
TRBV10-3	TRBD1	TRBJ1-3	.	TGTGCCACCGATGACAGGGTGGGAAACACCATATATTTT	CATDDRVGNTIYF
TRBV7-3	.	TRBJ2-1	once	TGTGCCAGCAGCTCGTCGGGGTACAATGAGCAGTTCTTC	CASSSSGYNEQFF
TRBV28	.	TRBJ2-7	.	TGTGCCAGCAGTTTGGGACACCTCTACGAGCAGTACTTC	CASSLGHLYEQYF
TRBV5-1	TRBD1	TRBJ1-1	.	TGCGCCAGCAGCTTCACAGGGGCGGGTTCGATGGCTGAAGCTTTCTTT	CASSFTGAGSMAEAFF
TRBV6-5	TRBD1	TRBJ1-2	.	TGTGCCAGCAGTTTCAGACAGGGTTGGATCTATGGCTACACCTTC	CASSFRQGWIYGYTF
TRBV4-2	.	TRBJ1-2	.	TGTGCCAGCAGCCAACCGACTAAACCCACAGTTAAAGACTATGGCTACACCTTC	CASSQPTKPTVKDYGYTF
TRBV7-2	.	TRBJ2-7	.	TGTGCCAGCAGCCCACCCGGACTACAGCAGTACTTC	CASSPPGLQQYF
TRBV5-1	.	TRBJ2-3	.	TGCGCCAGCAGCTCCTTGAGCCCTAGCACAGATACGCAGTATTTT	CASSSLSPSTDTQYF
TRBV19	.	TRBJ2-7	.	TGTGCCAGTAGTATAGATCACGCTCCGGGACTGGGAGACTACGAGCAGTACTTC	CASSIDHAPGLGDYEQYF
TRBV9	.	TRBJ1-1	.	TGTGCCAGCAGCTTGGGAATAGGGGGCACTGAAGCTTTCTTT	CASSLGIGGTEAFF
TRBV28	TRBD1	TRBJ2-5	.	TGTGCCAGCAGTTCCGGGACAGGGTTGAGGTATCAAGAGACCCAGTACTTC	CASSSGTGLRYQETQYF
TRBV7-9	TRBD2	TRBJ2-7	.	TGTGCCAGCAGCCCGGGACTAGTGAACTACGAGCAGTACTTC	CASSPGLVNYEQYF
TRBV30	.	TRBJ1-4	.	TGTGCCTGGAGTGGTGTCGGAGTTACAAATGAAAAACTGTTTTTT	CAWSGVGVTNEKLFF
TRBV14	TRBD2	TRBJ2-3	.	TGTGCCAGTCGACTAGCGGGAGGGCCAAATACGCAGTATTTT	CASRLAGGPNTQYF
TRBV5-1	.	TRBJ2-7	.	TGCGCCAGCAGCTTGTCGTACAGCTCCTACGAGCAGTACTTC	CASSLSYSSYEQYF
TRBV5-1	.	TRBJ2-2	.	TGCGCCAGCAGCTCACCGGGACAAAGAAACACCGGGGAGCTGTTTTTT	CASSSPGQRNTGELFF
TRBV6-5	.	TRBJ1-1	once	TGTGCCAGCAGTTGGCACCAGAACACTGAAGCTTTCTTT	CASSWHQNTEAFF
TRBV14	TRBD2	TRBJ2-1	few	TGTGCCAGCAGCCAAGTCCTCCCCTCTAGCGGGAGTGAGCAGTTCTTC	CASSQVLPSSGSEQFF
TRBV29-1	TRBD1	TRBJ2-5	.	TGCAGCGTGGAGACAGGGAGCGAGACCCAGTACTTC	CSVETGSETQYF
TRBV7-6	TRBD2	TRBJ2-1	.	TGTGCCAGCAGCTTAGCGCAACTAGCGGGCTACAATGAGCAGTTCTTC	CASSLAQLAGYNEQFF
TRBV6-1	TRBD2	TRBJ2-7	.	TGTGCCAGCATTCCTCCGGGACTACATTTAGAGCAGTACTTC	CASIPPGLHLEQYF
TRBV19	TRBD1	TRBJ1-2	.	TGTGCCAGTAGTATAGCCGGACAGGGGAAATATGGCTACACCTTC	CASSIAGQGKYGYTF
TRBV28	.	TRBJ1-1	.	TGTGCCAGCATCCTCTTTTCGGGGAGGGGGTACACTGAAGCTTTCTTT	CASILFSGRGYTEAFF
TRBV11-2	TRBD2	TRBJ2-1	.	TGTGCCAGCAGCTTACTGGGGGAGGGCCGTCAGGGTGAGCAGTTCTTC	CASSLLGEGRQGEQFF
TRBV7-7	.	TRBJ2-7	.	TGTGCTAGCAGCTTAGGGCAGGGGGGATACGAGCAGTACTTC	CASSLGQGGYEQYF
TRBV2	TRBD1	TRBJ1-5	.	TGTGCCAGCAGTGTACAGGGGGCTATTCAGCCCCAGCATTTT	CASSVQGAIQPQHF
TRBV27	TRBD1	TRBJ1-5	.	TGTGCCAGCAAAACGAGGACAGGGGGCGTCAATCAGCCCCAGCATTTT	CASKTRTGGVNQPQHF
TRBV5-1	.	TRBJ1-3	.	TGCGCCAGCAGCCCAGGGACCCGCGGGGACACCATATATTTT	CASSPGTRGDTIYF
TRBV28	.	TRBJ2-5	.	TGTGCCAGCAGTTTAGTCGGGGAGACCCAGTACTTC	CASSLVGETQYF
TRBV5-4	TRBD2	TRBJ2-2	once	TGTGCCAGCAGCACCCTAGGACTAGCGGACACCGGGGAGCTGTTTTTT	CASSTLGLADTGELFF